This is a list of T cell receptor beta chains from one sample in a study of Ad26.COV2.S vaccination and SARS-CoV-2 variants. Only in-frame clones appear in the TCRdb table, and some are missing; sequencing was by immunoSEQ multiplex PCR. Of 400,000 or so clones in the sample, 70% to 90% are singletons; the top ten hold more than 3%. The sample was peripheral blood, taken in a trial of Ad26.COV2.S vaccine versus placebo. The receptors were sampled from a person aged 18-60 years who received the Ad26.COV2.S COVID-19 vaccine or a placebo. Each CDR3 is given with its conserved first and last residue. D genes are given only for firm matches. The size of a clone is reported for some rows only, either as once, few or many, or as a class for expanded clones.

d_call: .; v_call: TRBV4-1; j_call: TRBJ1-1; clone_size: .; cdr3_aa: CASSPRGFLEAFF; cdr3_nt: TGCGCCAGCAGCCCCAGGGGTTTCCTTGAAGCTTTCTTT
d_call: .; v_call: TRBV6-6; j_call: TRBJ1-5; clone_size: .; cdr3_aa: CASRGGFSQPQHF; cdr3_nt: TGTGCCAGCAGGGGAGGGTTTTCTCAGCCCCAGCATTTT
d_call: .; v_call: TRBV29-1; j_call: TRBJ1-2; clone_size: .; cdr3_aa: CSVEESYGYTF; cdr3_nt: TGCAGCGTAGAAGAGAGCTATGGCTACACCTTC
d_call: TRBD1; v_call: TRBV9; j_call: TRBJ1-2; clone_size: .; cdr3_aa: CASKITGGNYGYTF; cdr3_nt: TGTGCCAGCAAGATAACAGGGGGCAACTATGGCTACACCTTC
d_call: .; v_call: TRBV29-1; j_call: TRBJ1-1; clone_size: .; cdr3_aa: CSVAPRGLTEAFF; cdr3_nt: TGCAGCGTTGCCCCTCGGGGGCTGACTGAAGCTTTCTTT
d_call: .; v_call: TRBV6-6; j_call: TRBJ1-5; clone_size: .; cdr3_aa: CATSDGFNQPQHF; cdr3_nt: TGTGCCACCTCCGACGGATTCAATCAGCCCCAGCATTTT
d_call: .; v_call: TRBV3-1/TRBV3-2; j_call: TRBJ1-3; clone_size: .; cdr3_aa: CASSQDTAFSGNTIYF; cdr3_nt: TGTGCCAGCAGCCAGGATACAGCTTTCTCTGGAAACACCATATATTTT
d_call: .; v_call: TRBV6-6; j_call: TRBJ2-7; clone_size: .; cdr3_aa: CASSFPGERGEQYF; cdr3_nt: TGTGCCAGCAGTTTCCCCGGGGAAAGGGGCGAGCAGTACTTC
d_call: .; v_call: TRBV9; j_call: TRBJ1-2; clone_size: .; cdr3_aa: CASSVALSNYGYTF; cdr3_nt: TGTGCCAGCAGCGTAGCTTTAAGCAACTATGGCTACACCTTC
d_call: .; v_call: TRBV5-1; j_call: TRBJ1-6; clone_size: once; cdr3_aa: CASSLAGGSSYNSPLHF; cdr3_nt: TGCGCCAGCAGCTTGGCCGGGGGGAGCTCCTATAATTCACCCCTCCACTTT
d_call: TRBD1; v_call: TRBV7-2; j_call: TRBJ1-2; clone_size: .; cdr3_aa: CASSPNYGQGAIGYTF; cdr3_nt: TGTGCCAGCAGCCCCAACTACGGACAGGGGGCGATTGGCTACACCTTC
d_call: .; v_call: TRBV3-1/TRBV3-2; j_call: TRBJ2-5; clone_size: few; cdr3_aa: CASSLFSGSGRETQYF; cdr3_nt: TGTGCCAGCAGCCTGTTTTCGGGTTCGGGGAGAGAGACCCAGTACTTC
d_call: .; v_call: TRBV19; j_call: TRBJ1-3; clone_size: .; cdr3_aa: CASSLRVGTIYF; cdr3_nt: TGTGCCAGTAGTTTGAGGGTCGGCACCATATATTTT
d_call: TRBD1; v_call: TRBV5-1; j_call: TRBJ2-7; clone_size: .; cdr3_aa: CASSIHRGTYEQYF; cdr3_nt: TGCGCCAGCAGCATACACAGGGGTACCTACGAGCAGTACTTC
d_call: .; v_call: TRBV4-1; j_call: TRBJ2-7; clone_size: .; cdr3_aa: CASSQVGRAYEQYF; cdr3_nt: TGCGCCAGCAGCCAAGTTGGCAGGGCCTACGAGCAGTACTTC
d_call: .; v_call: TRBV30; j_call: TRBJ1-1; clone_size: once; cdr3_aa: CAWSVPHRAVNTEAFF; cdr3_nt: TGTGCCTGGAGTGTACCACACAGGGCAGTAAACACTGAAGCTTTCTTT
d_call: .; v_call: TRBV27; j_call: TRBJ2-1; clone_size: once; cdr3_aa: CASSLSKLNEQFF; cdr3_nt: TGTGCCAGCAGTTTATCCAAACTCAATGAGCAGTTCTTC
d_call: TRBD1; v_call: TRBV6-5; j_call: TRBJ1-2; clone_size: .; cdr3_aa: CASSLRSPGGYGYTF; cdr3_nt: TGTGCCAGCAGTCTACGATCCCCAGGGGGCTATGGCTACACCTTC
d_call: TRBD2; v_call: TRBV4-2; j_call: TRBJ2-3; clone_size: .; cdr3_aa: CASSQDFSGLAGTDTQYF; cdr3_nt: TGTGCCAGCAGCCAAGATTTTTCCGGACTAGCGGGGACAGATACGCAGTATTTT
d_call: .; v_call: TRBV6-2/TRBV6-3; j_call: TRBJ2-7; clone_size: .; cdr3_aa: CASSDGWTYSYEQYF; cdr3_nt: TGTGCCAGCAGTGACGGATGGACATACTCCTACGAGCAGTACTTC
d_call: .; v_call: TRBV7-2; j_call: TRBJ2-5; clone_size: .; cdr3_aa: CASSPLSGSLVSTQYF; cdr3_nt: TGTGCCAGCAGCCCCCTTTCGGGCAGCCTTGTGTCGACCCAGTACTTC
d_call: .; v_call: TRBV3-1/TRBV3-2; j_call: TRBJ1-5; clone_size: .; cdr3_aa: CASSQDLAGPLVNQPQHF; cdr3_nt: TGTGCCAGCAGCCAAGATCTAGCAGGACCGTTAGTCAATCAGCCCCAGCATTTT
d_call: .; v_call: TRBV7-9; j_call: TRBJ2-3; clone_size: once; cdr3_aa: CASSLAAWGTQYF; cdr3_nt: TGTGCCAGCAGCTTAGCGGCCTGGGGTACGCAGTATTTT
d_call: TRBD1; v_call: TRBV7-2; j_call: TRBJ1-1; clone_size: .; cdr3_aa: CASSLQGAGNTEAFF; cdr3_nt: TGTGCCAGCAGCTTACAGGGGGCGGGGAACACTGAAGCTTTCTTT
d_call: TRBD2; v_call: TRBV10-3; j_call: TRBJ2-1; clone_size: .; cdr3_aa: CAISEGLAGANEQFF; cdr3_nt: TGTGCCATCAGTGAGGGACTAGCGGGGGCCAATGAGCAGTTCTTC
d_call: TRBD1; v_call: TRBV6-5; j_call: TRBJ2-1; clone_size: .; cdr3_aa: CASSTDRVEGNEQFF; cdr3_nt: TGTGCCAGCAGTACTGACAGGGTAGAAGGGAATGAGCAGTTCTTC
d_call: .; v_call: TRBV7-9; j_call: TRBJ1-2; clone_size: .; cdr3_aa: CASSFEPTHYTF; cdr3_nt: TGTGCCAGCAGCTTCGAACCAACACATTACACCTTC
d_call: .; v_call: TRBV4-1; j_call: TRBJ1-3; clone_size: .; cdr3_aa: CASSQGAQLGNTIYF; cdr3_nt: TGCGCCAGCAGCCAAGGAGCACAGCTCGGAAACACCATATATTTT
d_call: TRBD1; v_call: TRBV13; j_call: TRBJ2-1; clone_size: .; cdr3_aa: CASRLGQNYNEQFF; cdr3_nt: TGTGCCAGCAGACTGGGACAGAACTACAATGAGCAGTTCTTC
d_call: .; v_call: TRBV6-5; j_call: TRBJ2-5; clone_size: .; cdr3_aa: CASSWTVVETQYF; cdr3_nt: TGTGCCAGCAGTTGGACGGTGGTAGAGACCCAGTACTTC
d_call: .; v_call: TRBV10-1; j_call: TRBJ2-7; clone_size: .; cdr3_aa: CASSELSTSYEQYF; cdr3_nt: TGCGCCAGCAGTGAGCTAAGTACCTCCTACGAGCAGTACTTC
d_call: TRBD1; v_call: TRBV27; j_call: TRBJ1-6; clone_size: .; cdr3_aa: CASSSQQGNSPLHF; cdr3_nt: TGTGCCAGCAGTTCTCAACAGGGGAATTCACCCCTCCACTTT
d_call: .; v_call: TRBV5-4; j_call: TRBJ2-1; clone_size: once; cdr3_aa: CASSLSDSFTFNEQFF; cdr3_nt: TGTGCCAGCAGCTTATCAGACAGTTTCACATTCAATGAGCAGTTCTTC
d_call: TRBD1; v_call: TRBV18; j_call: TRBJ2-7; clone_size: .; cdr3_aa: CASCAQGAREQYF; cdr3_nt: TGTGCCAGCTGTGCACAGGGGGCGCGAGAGCAGTACTTC
d_call: .; v_call: TRBV15; j_call: TRBJ2-5; clone_size: .; cdr3_aa: CATSSTSSETQYF; cdr3_nt: TGTGCCACCAGCAGTACCTCCTCGGAGACCCAGTACTTC
d_call: .; v_call: TRBV4-1; j_call: TRBJ2-5; clone_size: .; cdr3_aa: CASSQDQGRRETQYF; cdr3_nt: TGCGCCAGCAGCCAAGATCAGGGGCGCCGGGAGACCCAGTACTTC
d_call: TRBD1; v_call: TRBV5-1; j_call: TRBJ2-1; clone_size: .; cdr3_aa: CASSPGQGYNEQFF; cdr3_nt: TGCGCCAGCAGCCCCGGACAGGGCTACAATGAGCAGTTCTTC